This T cell receptor (beta chain) was recovered during a study of regulatory T cells in long-lasting Graves disease. Study-level information: The study counted Graves' disease as persistent given over 5 years of antithyroid drugs and positive TSH receptor antibodies.

For TCR beta, libraries came from iRepertoire HTBI primers and Arm-PCR of CDR3 regions. TCRdb re-derived calls from the multiplex PCR reads in MiXCR, one entry per CDR3 protein. In the table there are fewer than 400,000 distinct CDR3 sequences, about 20% of which are singletons. Time point described: persistent/refractory GD, antithyroid drugs over 5 years with positive TRAb. Isolated PBMC RNA provided the starting material for the TCR library. The diagnosis of Graves' disease used American Thyroid Association guidelines. The CDR3 sequence is 16 residues long. The junction had 12 bases not matched to a gene; V was cut back by 4 bases and J by 4 bases. Germline V gene data show CDR1 as SGHRS and CDR2 as YFSETQ.

The input for sequencing was peripheral blood mononuclear cells (PBMCs), taken when the disease was refractory, from a patient treated with antithyroid drugs. The genes are TRBV5-1 and TRBJ2-5; 8 nucleotides agree with TRBD2. The TCR sequence derives from a female donor with Graves disease. CDR3 loop: CASSVGTGLGRETQYF. CDR3 nucleotide sequence: TGCGCCAGCAGCGTTGGGACGGGACTAGGACGAGAGACCCAGTACTTC.